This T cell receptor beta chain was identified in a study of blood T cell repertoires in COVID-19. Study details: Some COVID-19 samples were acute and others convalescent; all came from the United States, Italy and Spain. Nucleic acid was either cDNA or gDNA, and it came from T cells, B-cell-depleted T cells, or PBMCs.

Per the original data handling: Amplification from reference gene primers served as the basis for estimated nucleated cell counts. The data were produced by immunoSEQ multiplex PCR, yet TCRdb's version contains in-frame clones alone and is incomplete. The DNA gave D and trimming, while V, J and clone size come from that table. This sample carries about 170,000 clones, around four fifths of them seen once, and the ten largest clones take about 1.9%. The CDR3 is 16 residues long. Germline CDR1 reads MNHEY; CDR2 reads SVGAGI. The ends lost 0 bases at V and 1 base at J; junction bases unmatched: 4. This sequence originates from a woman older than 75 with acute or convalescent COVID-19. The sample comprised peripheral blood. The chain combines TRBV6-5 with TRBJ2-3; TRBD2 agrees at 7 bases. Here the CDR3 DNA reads TGTGCCAGCAGTTACTCCGGACTAGAAGGCACAGATACGCAGTATTTT. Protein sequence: CASSYSGLEGTDTQYF.